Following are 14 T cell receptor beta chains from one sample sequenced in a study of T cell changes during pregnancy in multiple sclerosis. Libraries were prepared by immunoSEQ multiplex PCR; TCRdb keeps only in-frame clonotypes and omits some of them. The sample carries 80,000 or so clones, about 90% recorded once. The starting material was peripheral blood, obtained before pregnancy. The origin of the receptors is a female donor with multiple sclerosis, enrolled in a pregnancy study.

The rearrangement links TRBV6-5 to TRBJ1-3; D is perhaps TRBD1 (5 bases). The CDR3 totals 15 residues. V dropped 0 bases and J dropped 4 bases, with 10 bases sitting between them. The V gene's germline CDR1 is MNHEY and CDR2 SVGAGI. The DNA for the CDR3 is TGTGCCAGCAGTTACTCATTTACAGGAGGAAACACCATATATTTT. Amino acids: CASSYSFTGGNTIYF.

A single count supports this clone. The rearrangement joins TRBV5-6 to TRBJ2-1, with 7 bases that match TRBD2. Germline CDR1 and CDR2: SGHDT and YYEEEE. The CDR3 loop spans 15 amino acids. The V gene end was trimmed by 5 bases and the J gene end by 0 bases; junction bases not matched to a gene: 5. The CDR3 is CASSQTSSSYNEQFF. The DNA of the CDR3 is TGTGCCAGCAGTCAGACTAGCAGCTCCTACAATGAGCAGTTCTTC.

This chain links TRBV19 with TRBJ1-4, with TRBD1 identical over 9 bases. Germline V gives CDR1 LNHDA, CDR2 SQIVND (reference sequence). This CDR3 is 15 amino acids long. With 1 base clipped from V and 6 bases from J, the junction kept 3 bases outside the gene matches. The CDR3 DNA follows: TGTGCCAGTAGTATAGTCGGGACAGGGTATGAAAAACTGTTTTTT. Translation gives CASSIVGTGYEKLFF.

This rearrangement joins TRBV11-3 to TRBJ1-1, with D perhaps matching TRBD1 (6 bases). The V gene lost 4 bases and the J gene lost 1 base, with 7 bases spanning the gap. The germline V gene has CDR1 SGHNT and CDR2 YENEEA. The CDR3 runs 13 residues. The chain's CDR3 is CASSWDTNTEAFF. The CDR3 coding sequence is TGTGCCAGCAGCTGGGACACGAACACTGAAGCTTTCTTT.

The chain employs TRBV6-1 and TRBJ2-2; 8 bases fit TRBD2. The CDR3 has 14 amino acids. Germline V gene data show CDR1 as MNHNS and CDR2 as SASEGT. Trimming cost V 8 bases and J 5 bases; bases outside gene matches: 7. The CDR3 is CASGGLVETGELFF. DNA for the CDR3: TGTGCCAGCGGGGGACTAGTAGAGACCGGGGAGCTGTTTTTT.

CDR3 sequence (DNA): TGTGCCAGCAGATTACTAGGGACAGGGCTAAACACCGGGGAGCTGTTTTTT. It specifies CASRLLGTGLNTGELFF. V is TRBV7-8 and J is TRBJ2-2; 9 nucleotides match TRBD1. Unmatched junction bases numbered 10, after V lost 6 bases and J lost 2 bases. The CDR3 contains 17 residues. Germline V lookup: CDR1 SGHVS, CDR2 FQNEAQ.

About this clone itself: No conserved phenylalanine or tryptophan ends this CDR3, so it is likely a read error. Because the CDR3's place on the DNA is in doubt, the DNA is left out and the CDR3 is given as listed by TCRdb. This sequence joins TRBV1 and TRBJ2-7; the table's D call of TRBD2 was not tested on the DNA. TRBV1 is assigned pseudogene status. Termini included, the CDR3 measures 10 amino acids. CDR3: CTSSQDHGLR.

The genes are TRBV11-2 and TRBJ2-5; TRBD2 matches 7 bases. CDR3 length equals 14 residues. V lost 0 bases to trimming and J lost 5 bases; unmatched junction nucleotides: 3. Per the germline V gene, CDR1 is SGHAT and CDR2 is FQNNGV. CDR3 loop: CASSLEGGWETQYF. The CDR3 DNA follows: TGTGCCAGCAGCTTAGAGGGGGGGTGGGAGACCCAGTACTTC.

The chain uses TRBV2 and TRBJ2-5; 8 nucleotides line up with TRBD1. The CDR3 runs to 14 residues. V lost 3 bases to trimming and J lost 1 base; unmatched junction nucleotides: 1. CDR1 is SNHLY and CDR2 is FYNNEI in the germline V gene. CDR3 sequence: CASSEQGAQETQYF. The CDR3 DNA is TGTGCCAGCAGTGAGCAGGGGGCCCAAGAGACCCAGTACTTC.

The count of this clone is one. CDR3 protein: CASSPGGFQSYEQYF. The CDR3 nucleotides are TGTGCCAGCAGCCCAGGGGGTTTCCAGTCCTACGAGCAGTACTTC. V usage is TRBV13 and J usage is TRBJ2-7; 7 nucleotides match TRBD1. This CDR3 region has 15 residues. The germline CDR1 and CDR2 sequences are PRHDT and FYEKMQ (reference sequence). With 5 bases clipped from V and 1 base from J, the junction kept 8 bases outside the gene matches.

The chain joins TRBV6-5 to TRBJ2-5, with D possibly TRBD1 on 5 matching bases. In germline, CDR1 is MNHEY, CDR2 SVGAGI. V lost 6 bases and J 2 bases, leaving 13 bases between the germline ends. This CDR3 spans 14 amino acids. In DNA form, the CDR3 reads TGTGCCAGCAGAACCCTAGGGGAACAAGAGACCCAGTACTTC. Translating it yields CASRTLGEQETQYF.

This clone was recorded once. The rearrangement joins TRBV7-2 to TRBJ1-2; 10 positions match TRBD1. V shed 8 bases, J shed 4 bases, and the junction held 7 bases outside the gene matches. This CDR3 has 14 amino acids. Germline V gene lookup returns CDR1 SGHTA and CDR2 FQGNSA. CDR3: CASGGTGAFYGYTF. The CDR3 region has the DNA TGTGCCAGCGGAGGGACAGGGGCCTTCTATGGCTACACCTTC. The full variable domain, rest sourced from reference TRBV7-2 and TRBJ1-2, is GAGVSQSPSNKVTEKGKDVELRCDPISGHTALYWYRQSLGQGLEFLIYFQGNSAPDKSGLPSDRFSAERTGGSVSTLTIQRTQQEDSAVYLCASGGTGAFYGYTFGSGTRLTVV.

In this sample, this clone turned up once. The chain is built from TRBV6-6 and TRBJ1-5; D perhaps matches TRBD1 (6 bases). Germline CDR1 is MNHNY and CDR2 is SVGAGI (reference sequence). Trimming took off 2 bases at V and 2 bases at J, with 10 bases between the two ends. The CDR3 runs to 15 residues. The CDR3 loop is CASSYPGQGNQPQHF. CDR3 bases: TGTGCCAGCAGTTACCCGGGACAAGGCAATCAGCCCCAGCATTTT.

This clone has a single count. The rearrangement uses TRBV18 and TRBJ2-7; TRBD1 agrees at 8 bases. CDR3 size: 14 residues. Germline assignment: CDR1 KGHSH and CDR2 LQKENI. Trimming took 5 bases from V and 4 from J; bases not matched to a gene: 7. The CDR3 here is CASSSSTGDYEQYF. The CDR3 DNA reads TGTGCCAGCTCATCTTCGACAGGGGATTACGAGCAGTACTTC. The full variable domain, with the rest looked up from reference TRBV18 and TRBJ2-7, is NAGVMQNPRHLVRRRGQEARLRCSPMKGHSHVYWYRQLPEEGLKFMVYLQKENIIDESGMPKERFSAEFPKEGPSILRIQQVVRGDSAAYFCASSSSTGDYEQYFGPGTRLTVT.